This TCR beta chain derives from a study of T cell repertoires and HLA-DP antigens. Study-wide context: A couple of male donors and one female donor spanned ages 18-to-29 through 60-to-69.

Germline lookup yields CDR1 SGHKS and CDR2 YYEKEE (reference sequence). The CDR3 covers 13 residues. Trimming stripped 4 bases from V and 2 bases from J, with 10 bases between. A remark on this clone: Antigen specificity is unknown.

TCRdb's table, derived via immunoSEQ multiplex PCR, lists solely in-frame clones and lacks some. The sample shows around 90,000 clones, 86% of them seen only once. Sequencing used CD4+ T cells from PBMCs. The rearrangement links TRBV5-5 to TRBJ2-7; D may be TRBD1 or TRBD2 (5 bases each). The source of this sequence is a man aged 50 or older in good health and CMV-seronegative. As DNA, the CDR3 is TGTGCCAGCAGCAGGGACGGCACCTACGAGCAGTACTTC. As protein: CASSRDGTYEQYF.